The 21 T cell receptor beta chains in this list originate from one sample, sequenced in a study of T cell responses to AZD1222 COVID-19 vaccine. TCRdb's table, derived via immunoSEQ multiplex PCR, lists solely in-frame clones and lacks some. The repertoire holds some 130,000 clones, with roughly nine tenths as singletons. The material sequenced was peripheral blood, taken 28 days after the second AZD1222 dose. The receptors come from an adult who received the AZD1222 COVID-19 vaccine.

The count of this clone is one. V is TRBV30 and J is TRBJ2-1; D perhaps matches TRBD2 (6 bases). The germline V and J ends were trimmed by 5 bases and 3 bases, with 11 bases remaining between them. This CDR3 region has 13 residues. Germline V gene lookup returns CDR1 GTSNPN and CDR2 SVGIG (reference sequence). The CDR3 DNA follows: TGTGCCTGGGAACGGCGGGGCTACAATGAGCAGTTCTTC. Translation: CAWERRGYNEQFF.

The chain employs TRBV3-1 (or the pseudogene TRBV3-2) and TRBJ2-1, with 10 nucleotides matching TRBD1. The CDR3 is 15 amino acids. V trimming: 5 bases; J trimming: 4 bases; junction bases outside the gene matches: 5. Germline V gives CDR1 LGHDT, CDR2 YNNKEL (reference sequence). CDR3 loop: CASSATGQGYNEQFF. The CDR3 DNA sequence: TGTGCCAGCAGCGCGACGGGACAGGGGTACAATGAGCAGTTCTTC.

The rearrangement links TRBV5-1 to TRBJ1-4; TRBD1 is a possible D gene (5 bases). This CDR3 region has 15 residues. Between the trimmed V and J ends, which lost 4 bases and 5 bases, there was a span of 15 bases. Germline CDR1 and CDR2: SGHRS and YFSETQ. CDR3 residues: CASSAQGLENEKLFF. The CDR3 region has the DNA TGCGCCAGCAGCGCCCAGGGTTTGGAGAATGAAAAACTGTTTTTT.

This chain uses TRBV29-1 with TRBJ1-3; D is ambiguous. Trimming stripped 7 bases from V and 0 bases from J, with 13 bases between. Per the germline V gene, CDR1 is SQVTM and CDR2 is ANQGSEA. The CDR3 loop spans 14 amino acids. This chain's CDR3 is CSALNPVSGNTIYF. The CDR3 DNA follows: TGCAGCGCCCTTAATCCCGTCTCTGGAAACACCATATATTTT.

The J gene is TRBJ1-1, the V gene TRBV19; D is unclear. Germline CDR1 is LNHDA and CDR2 is SQIVND (reference sequence). The CDR3 has 17 residues. V was clipped by 4 bases and J by 1 base, with 19 bases between them. CDR3 in DNA: TGTGCCAGTAGTAACCCCCCTAGCATGGTCACGAACACTGAAGCTTTCTTT. Translated: CASSNPPSMVTNTEAFF.

The chain joins TRBV6-5 to TRBJ1-4; unclear D gene. CDR3 size: 15 residues. Deletions cut 7 bases from V and 0 bases from J, with 12 bases between. Germline CDR1 is MNHEY and CDR2 is SVGAGI. The CDR3 here is CASTVQFATNEKLFF. The CDR3 region has the DNA TGTGCCAGCACCGTCCAGTTTGCAACTAATGAAAAACTGTTTTTT.

The chain recombines TRBV11-2 with TRBJ1-1; TRBD1 is a possible D gene (6 bases). In germline, CDR1 is SGHAT, CDR2 FQNNGV. V lost 0 bases, J lost 3 bases, and 8 bases lay in between. CDR3 length equals 14 residues. The CDR3 spells CASSLEQGYTEAFF. CDR3 bases: TGTGCCAGCAGCTTAGAACAGGGATACACTGAAGCTTTCTTT.

The rearrangement joins TRBV5-6 to TRBJ1-2; D not resolved. Trimming left V 4 bases short and J 5 bases short, with 15 bases between. The length of the CDR3 is 14 residues. The germline V gene encodes CDR1 SGHDT and CDR2 YYEEEE. The CDR3 sequence: CASSPRVLLYGYTF. The CDR3 region has the DNA TGTGCCAGCAGCCCCCGGGTCTTGTTATATGGCTACACCTTC.

V usage is TRBV2 and J usage is TRBJ1-5; no definite D call. Trimming took 0 bases from V and 0 from J, leaving 3 bases between them. Looked up from germline, CDR1 is SNHLY and CDR2 is FYNNEI. This CDR3 is 14 amino acids long. The CDR3 protein is CASSEAYSNQPQHF. CDR3 sequence (DNA): TGTGCCAGCAGTGAAGCTTATAGCAATCAGCCCCAGCATTTT.

Comments on this clone: Distinct nucleotide sequences in the sample also encode this CDR3. The chain links TRBV5-6 to TRBJ1-2, with 8 bases that match TRBD1. The CDR3 extends over 13 amino acids. Germline V lookup: CDR1 SGHDT, CDR2 YYEEEE. Trimming took 4 bases from V and 5 from J; bases not matched to a gene: 4. Here the CDR3 reads CASSAQGDYGYTF. The CDR3 DNA is TGTGCCAGCAGCGCACAGGGGGATTATGGCTACACCTTC.

V gene TRBV4-1 combines with J gene TRBJ1-5; 8 bases are shared with TRBD1. V shed 1 base, J shed 5 bases, and the junction held 4 bases outside the gene matches. CDR1 is MGHRA, CDR2 YSYEKL, per germline. The CDR3 runs to 15 residues. The CDR3 region is CASSQGQGAYQPQHF. In DNA, the CDR3 is TGCGCCAGCAGCCAAGGTCAGGGGGCTTATCAGCCCCAGCATTTT.

J is TRBJ2-7 and V is TRBV10-1; the D call may be TRBD1 or TRBD2 (5 bases each). Trimming removed 2 bases at V and 6 bases at J, with 8 bases between. Germline V CDR1 and CDR2: WNHNN, SYGVQD (reference sequence). The CDR3 has 12 residues. CDR3 in amino acids: CASSEGTGEQYF. CDR3 in DNA: TGCGCCAGCAGTGAGGGGACGGGCGAGCAGTACTTC.

This clone has just a few counts. Relative to the germline gene, one junction end is altered; a read error may explain this. The CDR3: CATATSGTYSEQFF. The CDR3 DNA reads as TGTGCCACCGCAACTAGCGGGACCTACAGTGAGCAGTTCTTC. The genes are TRBV6-5 and TRBJ2-1; 10 bases are a match to TRBD2. The CDR3 totals 14 residues. The germline gives CDR1 MNHEY, CDR2 SVGAGI.

The chain has TRBV2 and TRBJ1-5, with a weak D call TRBD1 (6 bases). This CDR3 has 16 residues. The V gene's germline CDR1 is SNHLY and CDR2 FYNNEI. V lost 2 bases and J 3 bases, leaving 14 bases between the germline ends. The CDR3 region is CASSEQGTTLNQPQHF. For the CDR3, the DNA is TGTGCCAGCAGTGAACAGGGGACAACCCTCAATCAGCCCCAGCATTTT.

A single count supports this clone. The chain carries TRBV7-9 and TRBJ1-1; 7 bases match TRBD1. Germline CDR1 reads SEHNR; CDR2 reads FQNEAQ (reference sequence). The CDR3 spans 15 residues. V was pared by 3 bases and J by 1 base, with 5 bases of the junction left unmatched. The CDR3 DNA reads TGTGCCAGCAGCTTGTCGACAGGGCAGAACACTGAAGCTTTCTTT. It translates to CASSLSTGQNTEAFF.

Comment on this clone: The limits of the CDR3 on the DNA are not certain, so only TCRdb's listed CDR3 is given. The V call is TRBV11-3, the J call TRBJ2-1; the DNA was not compared with TRBD2, the D call given in the table. The CDR3 spans 13 residues, counting both ends. Germline CDR1 SGHNT, CDR2 YENEEA. CDR3 protein: CASSLVGSGIRFF.

The gene calls are TRBV19 and TRBJ2-7, with D tentatively TRBD2 (5 bases). Deletions cut 0 bases from V and 6 bases from J, with 18 bases between. This CDR3 has 16 residues. The V gene's germline CDR1 is LNHDA and CDR2 SQIVND (reference sequence). This CDR3 reads CASSIDRTAAGSEQYF. The CDR3 bases are TGTGCCAGTAGTATAGATCGAACAGCGGCTGGAAGCGAGCAGTACTTC.

V usage is TRBV12-3 or TRBV12-4 and J usage is TRBJ1-6; D uncertain. This CDR3 spans 13 amino acids. V was cut by 6 bases and J by 11 bases, with 14 bases left in between. As DNA, the CDR3 is TGTGCCAGCAGCCCAACGGAAGCAGCACCCCTCCACTTT. Its protein product is CASSPTEAAPLHF.

The rearrangement links TRBV5-1 to TRBJ1-2, with D hard to call. CDR3 length: 14 amino acids. Germline lookup yields CDR1 SGHRS and CDR2 YFSETQ. Trimming pared 0 bases from V and 8 bases from J, leaving 14 bases between. The CDR3 loop is CASSLDFSDVGYTF. The CDR3 coding sequence is TGCGCCAGCAGCTTGGATTTTTCGGACGTAGGCTACACCTTC.

This clone turned up a few times. This sequence joins TRBV6-5 and TRBJ1-6; D remains unclear. Trimming took 5 bases from V and 4 from J, leaving 9 bases between them. In germline, CDR1 is MNHEY, CDR2 SVGAGI. The CDR3 contains 14 residues. The CDR3 DNA reads as TGTGCCAGCAGTACGACGGATTATAATTCACCCCTCCACTTT. Amino acid sequence: CASSTTDYNSPLHF.

The V call is TRBV5-6, the J call TRBJ2-2; 8 bases agree with TRBD1. Trimming removed 4 bases from V and 1 base from J; junction bases left unmatched: 6. The germline gives CDR1 SGHDT, CDR2 YYEEEE. CDR3 length equals 16 residues. The CDR3 protein is CASSSDRGLNTGELFF. The CDR3 DNA reads TGTGCCAGCAGCAGCGACAGGGGTTTGAACACCGGGGAGCTGTTTTTT.